These T cell receptor beta chains were read from a single sample in a study of beta chain features in type 1 diabetes. Produced via immunoSEQ multiplex PCR; TCRdb's table is partial and in-frame only. The table shows 330,000 or so clones, with roughly 12% occurring only once. Sequenced input: naive CD4+ T cells from blood. Receptors originate from a woman aged 18 to 35 with type 1 diabetes. CDR3s include the opening cysteine and the closing phenylalanine or tryptophan. The D gene is left open where the match is weak. Clone size is stated in some rows and not others, as once, few, many or a class when expanded.

D gene	J gene	V gene	clone size	CDR3 protein	CDR3 DNA
TRBD1	TRBJ1-4	TRBV4-1	.	CASSHSDREVEKLFF	TGCGCCAGCAGCCATTCGGACAGGGAGGTTGAAAAACTGTTTTTT
TRBD2	TRBJ2-2	TRBV5-4	.	CASSSGLAGNTGELFF	TGTGCCAGCAGCTCCGGACTAGCGGGGAACACCGGGGAGCTGTTTTTT
TRBD1	TRBJ2-3	TRBV4-3	few	CASSKGASTDTQYF	TGCGCCAGCAGCAAGGGGGCTAGCACAGATACGCAGTATTTT
.	TRBJ2-7	TRBV11-2	.	CASSTWTVTYEQYF	TGTGCCAGCAGCACATGGACAGTGACCTACGAGCAGTACTTC
.	TRBJ2-1	TRBV25-1	few	CASSELGSGSYNEQFF	TGTGCCAGCAGTGAATTGGGTAGCGGCTCCTACAATGAGCAGTTCTTC
TRBD1	TRBJ1-5	TRBV2	few	CASSADRGNQPQHF	TGTGCCAGCAGCGCTGACAGGGGAAATCAGCCCCAGCATTTT
TRBD1	TRBJ2-1	TRBV28	.	CASSLFRGRSYNEQFF	TGTGCCAGCAGTTTATTTAGGGGGCGCTCCTACAATGAGCAGTTCTTC
TRBD2	TRBJ2-3	TRBV7-8	few	CASSLTGGPDRDTQYF	TGTGCCAGCAGCTTAACGGGGGGGCCTGATCGAGATACGCAGTATTTT
.	TRBJ2-5	TRBV2	few	CASSPTLGLQETQYF	TGTGCCAGCAGTCCTACCCTGGGACTTCAGGAGACCCAGTACTTC
TRBD2	TRBJ2-7	TRBV5-4	.	CASSLGLAGLTYEQYF	TGTGCCAGCAGCTTGGGGCTAGCGGGGCTTACCTACGAGCAGTACTTC
.	TRBJ1-1	TRBV7-9	few	CASSYPGFGDTEAFF	TGTGCCAGCAGCTATCCAGGGTTTGGGGACACTGAAGCTTTCTTT
.	TRBJ2-3	TRBV19	.	CASTPGGGRTDTQYF	TGTGCCAGTACCCCGGGTGGAGGGAGGACAGATACGCAGTATTTT
.	TRBJ1-3	TRBV7-9	.	CASSSGTGSVGNTIYF	TGTGCCAGCAGCTCCGGAACAGGTTCGGTTGGAAACACCATATATTTT
.	TRBJ1-4	TRBV6-5	.	CASSYRGVGGKLFF	TGTGCCAGCAGTTACCGGGGGGTTGGGGGAAAACTGTTTTTT
.	TRBJ1-5	TRBV27	.	CASSWRGDQPQHF	TGTGCCAGCAGTTGGCGGGGAGATCAGCCCCAGCATTTT
.	TRBJ2-7	TRBV14	few	CASSQVAAGVGEQYF	TGTGCCAGCAGCCAAGTAGCCGCCGGGGTTGGCGAGCAGTACTTC
TRBD2	TRBJ2-1	TRBV4-2	few	CASSQVSDTGGPGSAFF	TGTGCCAGCAGCCAAGTTTCGGACACGGGAGGCCCAGGGAGTGCGTTCTTC
.	TRBJ2-7	TRBV6-5	.	CASYSRPYEQYF	TGTGCCAGCTACTCACGTCCCTACGAGCAGTACTTC
.	TRBJ2-2	TRBV29-1	.	CSVTTSLGELFF	TGCAGCGTGACTACTAGTCTCGGGGAGCTGTTTTTT
TRBD1	TRBJ1-1	TRBV19	.	CASSIGGAGQKAFF	TGTGCCAGTAGTATAGGTGGGGCGGGACAGAAAGCTTTCTTT
.	TRBJ2-7	TRBV11-2	few	CASSTETGPYEQYF	TGTGCCAGCAGCACCGAGACAGGTCCCTACGAGCAGTACTTC
TRBD1	TRBJ2-5	TRBV5-1	few	CASSLGTGVETQYF	TGCGCCAGCAGCTTGGGGACAGGGGTAGAGACCCAGTACTTC
.	TRBJ1-5	TRBV10-3	.	CAISGTNSNQPQHF	TGTGCCATCAGCGGGACAAACAGCAATCAGCCCCAGCATTTT
.	TRBJ2-7	TRBV5-1	.	CASSVRGYREQYF	TGCGCCAGCAGCGTTAGGGGGTATCGCGAGCAGTACTTC
.	TRBJ2-7	TRBV6-6	few	CASSVSLGVYEQYF	TGTGCCAGCAGTGTCTCCCTGGGAGTTTACGAGCAGTACTTC
.	TRBJ2-7	TRBV7-7	.	CASSLASGVGYEQYF	TGTGCTAGCAGCTTAGCGTCGGGGGTGGGCTACGAGCAGTACTTC
.	TRBJ2-1	TRBV5-1	.	CASSLVIARYNEQFF	TGCGCCAGCAGCTTGGTAATAGCGCGTTACAATGAGCAGTTCTTC
.	TRBJ2-3	TRBV29-1	few	CSVVLRQGTDTQYF	TGCAGCGTTGTTCTGCGACAGGGCACAGATACGCAGTATTTT
.	TRBJ1-1	TRBV11-2	few	CASSLDAGVGTEAFF	TGTGCCAGCAGCTTAGATGCAGGGGTTGGCACTGAAGCTTTCTTT
.	TRBJ2-7	TRBV13	.	CASSLGPDSTYEQYF	TGTGCCAGCAGCTTAGGGCCGGACTCCACCTACGAGCAGTACTTC
.	TRBJ2-1	TRBV9	.	CASSVGGGEQFF	TGTGCCAGCAGCGTAGGAGGGGGAGAGCAGTTCTTC
.	TRBJ2-3	TRBV9	few	CASSERDFTDTQYF	TGTGCCAGCAGCGAACGGGACTTTACAGATACGCAGTATTTT
TRBD1	TRBJ2-7	TRBV2	few	CASQWGQGGTYEQYF	TGTGCCAGCCAGTGGGGACAGGGGGGAACCTACGAGCAGTACTTC
.	TRBJ2-7	TRBV5-6	.	CASSFPGTPLLEQYF	TGTGCCAGCAGTTTCCCAGGGACTCCCCTCCTCGAGCAGTACTTC
.	TRBJ2-2	TRBV14	.	CASSPNIDTGELFF	TGTGCCAGCAGCCCCAACATCGACACCGGGGAGCTGTTTTTT
.	TRBJ1-5	TRBV2	once	CASLKEGVGNQPQHF	TGTGCCAGCCTTAAGGAGGGAGTGGGCAATCAGCCCCAGCATTTT
TRBD1	TRBJ1-5	TRBV28	.	CASTLTGGWQPQHF	TGTGCCAGCACATTGACAGGGGGCTGGCAGCCCCAGCATTTT
.	TRBJ2-7	TRBV19	.	CASTAGSGQANYEQYF	TGTGCCAGTACCGCGGGGTCCGGACAGGCCAACTACGAGCAGTACTTC
.	TRBJ2-1	TRBV7-2	few	CASSFGTGGAYEQFF	TGTGCCAGCAGCTTTGGGACCGGCGGGGCCTATGAGCAGTTCTTC
TRBD1	TRBJ1-2	TRBV5-6	.	CASNRRDRANYGYTF	TGTGCCAGCAATAGAAGGGACAGGGCCAACTATGGCTACACCTTC
.	TRBJ2-1	TRBV4-3	.	CASSQDHLFRSYNEQFF	TGCGCCAGCAGCCAAGATCATCTATTCCGCTCCTACAATGAGCAGTTCTTC
.	TRBJ2-5	TRBV2	few	CASRVDSHTMPQYF	TGTGCCAGCAGAGTTGACAGCCACACCATGCCCCAGTACTTC
.	TRBJ2-7	TRBV29-1	few	CSVEQGGGWGEQYF	TGCAGCGTTGAACAAGGAGGGGGCTGGGGCGAGCAGTACTTC
.	TRBJ2-3	TRBV29-1	few	CSVEAESYTDTQYF	TGCAGCGTTGAAGCCGAGTCATACACAGATACGCAGTATTTT
TRBD1	TRBJ1-1	TRBV6-6	.	CASGDSRRNTEAFF	TGTGCCAGCGGGGACAGCAGGAGGAACACTGAAGCTTTCTTT
.	TRBJ2-5	TRBV7-9	few	CASSLRGLETQYF	TGTGCCAGCAGCTTAAGAGGGTTAGAGACCCAGTACTTC
.	TRBJ2-7	TRBV4-1	.	CASSQKGAELPPDQVSYEQYF	TGCGCCAGCAGCCAAAAAGGGGCGGAACTACCCCCCGACCAGGTCTCCTACGAGCAGTACTTC
.	TRBJ2-1	TRBV7-2	few	CASSPSRDLTYNEQFF	TGTGCCAGCAGCCCGAGCCGGGACTTGACCTACAATGAGCAGTTCTTC
TRBD1	TRBJ2-3	TRBV19	few	CATRGQIADTQYF	TGTGCCACCCGGGGACAGATAGCAGATACGCAGTATTTT
TRBD1	TRBJ1-5	TRBV5-1	few	CASSLGTGGGNQPQHF	TGCGCCAGCAGCTTGGGGACAGGGGGTGGGAATCAGCCCCAGCATTTT
.	TRBJ1-5	TRBV9	.	CASSVGQGSNQPQHF	TGTGCCAGCAGCGTAGGGCAGGGCAGCAATCAGCCCCAGCATTTT
.	TRBJ1-5	TRBV7-2	.	CASSFPGFQPQHF	TGTGCCAGCAGCTTTCCGGGGTTTCAGCCCCAGCATTTT
.	TRBJ1-5	TRBV7-9	.	CATERGGGEPQHF	TGTGCCACCGAAAGGGGCGGGGGTGAGCCCCAGCATTTT
TRBD1	TRBJ1-4	TRBV7-9	few	CASSLGDRGIDEKLFF	TGTGCCAGCAGCTTAGGGGACAGGGGGATCGATGAAAAACTGTTTTTT
.	TRBJ2-3	TRBV5-1	.	CASSLEQEADTQYF	TGCGCCAGCAGCTTGGAACAGGAAGCAGATACGCAGTATTTT